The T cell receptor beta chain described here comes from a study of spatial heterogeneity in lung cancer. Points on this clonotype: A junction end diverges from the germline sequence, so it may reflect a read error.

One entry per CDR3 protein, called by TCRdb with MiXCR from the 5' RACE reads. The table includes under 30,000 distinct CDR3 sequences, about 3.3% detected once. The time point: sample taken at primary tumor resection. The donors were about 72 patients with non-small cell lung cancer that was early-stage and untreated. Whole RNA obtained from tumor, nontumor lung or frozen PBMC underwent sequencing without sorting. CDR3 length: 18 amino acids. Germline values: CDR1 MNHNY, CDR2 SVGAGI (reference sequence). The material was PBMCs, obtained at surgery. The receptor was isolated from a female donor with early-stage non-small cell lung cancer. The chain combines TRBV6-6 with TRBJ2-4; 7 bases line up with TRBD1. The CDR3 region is CTSSPEGRQGLAKNIQYF. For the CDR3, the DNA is TGTACCAGCAGTCCCGAGGGAAGACAGGGTCTAGCCAAAAACATTCAGTACTTC.